Presented here are 29 T cell receptor beta chains from one specimen sequenced in a study of cytomegalovirus exposure and HLA in healthy donors. Only in-frame clones appear in the TCRdb table, and some are missing; sequencing was by immunoSEQ multiplex PCR. The data contain 130,000 to 150,000 clones, over 80% of them singletons. What was sequenced was PBMCs. Every receptor here comes from a woman in her 30s in good health and CMV-seropositive.

The rearrangement uses TRBV6-1 and TRBJ2-6, with no clear D. The ends were cut back, 3 bases at V and 0 bases at J, with 9 bases in the middle. The CDR3 length is 16 residues. Germline V gene sequence: CDR1 MNHNS, CDR2 SASEGT. CDR3 region: CASSDPTHSGANVLTF. In DNA, the CDR3 is TGTGCCAGCAGTGATCCTACTCACTCTGGGGCCAACGTCCTGACTTTC.

The chain employs TRBV2 and TRBJ2-5, with TRBD1 matching 11 bases. The germline V gene has CDR1 SNHLY and CDR2 FYNNEI. The length of the CDR3 is 15 residues. Losses at the gene ends were 6 bases for V and 1 base for J; bases not matched to a gene: 4. Written as DNA, the CDR3 is TGTGCCAGCAGCGCGGGACAGGGGGGCCAAGAGACCCAGTACTTC. Translating it yields CASSAGQGGQETQYF.

The J gene is TRBJ2-2, the V gene TRBV4-1, with 9 bases identical to TRBD1. CDR1 and CDR2 from the germline V gene are MGHRA and YSYEKL. The CDR3 extends over 18 amino acids. Trimming took 2 bases from V and 3 from J; bases not matched to a gene: 10. The CDR3 DNA reads TGCGCCAGCAGCCAACCTCGGGCGAGGACAGGGGACACCGGGGAGCTGTTTTTT. It is translated as CASSQPRARTGDTGELFF.

The gene calls are TRBV6-5 and TRBJ2-1; 8 positions match TRBD2. CDR1 and CDR2 (germline): MNHEY, SVGAGI. CDR3 length: 13 residues. The V segment lost 5 bases and the J segment 6 bases; nucleotides outside the gene matches: 3. The CDR3 nucleotides read TGTGCCAGCAGTGGTAGCGGGGCCAATGAGCAGTTCTTC. Translation: CASSGSGANEQFF.

The rearrangement uses TRBV5-4 and TRBJ2-1; possible D gene TRBD2, 6 bases. Per germline, CDR1 SGHNT and CDR2 YYREEE (reference sequence). The V gene lost 4 bases and the J gene lost 7 bases, with 15 bases spanning the gap. There are 14 residues in the CDR3. In DNA form, the CDR3 reads TGTGCCAGCAGCCCAGCGGGTGGTAGGAATGAGCAGTTCTTC. Translation: CASSPAGGRNEQFF.

CDR3 sequence: CASSYSGETEAFF. The CDR3 nucleotides are TGTGCCAGCAGTTACTCTGGGGAGACTGAAGCTTTCTTT. The J gene is TRBJ1-1, the V gene TRBV6-5, with D uncertain. Per the germline V gene, CDR1 is MNHEY and CDR2 is SVGAGI. Deletions cut 0 bases from V and 5 bases from J, with 7 bases between. The CDR3 is made up of 13 amino acids.

The chain couples TRBV27 to TRBJ2-7, with 12 bases identical to TRBD2. V lost 5 bases to trimming and J lost 6 bases; unmatched junction nucleotides: 11. The length of the CDR3 is 16 residues. Looked up from germline, CDR1 is MNHEY and CDR2 is SMNVEV (reference sequence). The chain's CDR3 is CASSTWTSGVYTEQYF. Here the CDR3 DNA reads TGTGCCAGCAGTACCTGGACTAGCGGGGTGTACACCGAGCAGTACTTC.

J is TRBJ2-1 and V is TRBV7-2; no clear D gene. The germline gives CDR1 SGHTA, CDR2 FQGNSA. The V and J ends lost 3 bases and 7 bases respectively, with 7 bases between them. The CDR3 loop spans 12 amino acids. The DNA of the CDR3 is TGTGCCAGCAGCTTTAACCGGAATGAGCAGTTCTTC. Translating it yields CASSFNRNEQFF.

This rearrangement joins TRBV7-8 to TRBJ2-5, with D perhaps TRBD1 (5 bases). CDR3 length equals 15 residues. V was trimmed by 4 bases and J by 4 bases, leaving 16 bases between them. Germline V gene lookup returns CDR1 SGHVS and CDR2 FQNEAQ. CDR3 residues: CASSSTGAIRETQYF. DNA of the CDR3: TGTGCCAGCAGCTCCACAGGTGCTATCAGAGAGACCCAGTACTTC.

The genes are TRBV6-6 and TRBJ1-5; D is undetermined. There are 15 residues in the CDR3. Germline V gives CDR1 MNHNY, CDR2 SVGAGI (reference sequence). The germline V and J ends were trimmed by 5 bases and 3 bases, with 14 bases remaining between them. The CDR3 region is CASSTREGANQPQHF. The CDR3 DNA reads as TGTGCCAGCAGTACTCGGGAGGGAGCCAATCAGCCCCAGCATTTT.

This chain joins TRBV5-1 and TRBJ2-5; TRBD2 matches at 12 bases. V shed 4 bases and J 5 bases; nucleotides not matched to a gene: 6. CDR3 length: 15 amino acids. The germline CDR1 and CDR2 sequences are SGHRS and YFSETQ. CDR3 sequence (DNA): TGCGCCAGCAGCACAACTAGCGGGGGGTCGGAGACCCAGTACTTC. It codes for CASSTTSGGSETQYF. Full variable domain (rest looked up from reference TRBV5-1 and TRBJ2-5): KAGVTQTPRYLIKTRGQQVTLSCSPISGHRSVSWYQQTPGQGLQFLFEYFSETQRNKGNFPGRFSGRQFSNSRSEMNVSTLELGDSALYLCASSTTSGGSETQYFGPGTRLLVL.

This chain connects TRBV2 to TRBJ2-7, with 9 bases fitting TRBD1. V was clipped by 11 bases and J by 2 bases; unmatched bases: 7. CDR3 size: 13 residues. CDR1 and CDR2 (germline): SNHLY, FYNNEI. The CDR3 loop reads CAGKQGATYEQYF. The CDR3 DNA follows: TGTGCCGGAAAACAGGGGGCCACCTACGAGCAGTACTTC.

J is TRBJ2-1 and V is TRBV27; 7 positions agree with TRBD1. Trimming at V came to 6 bases and at J to 5 bases, leaving 7 bases not matched to a gene. CDR1 MNHEY and CDR2 SMNVEV come from the germline V gene (reference sequence). CDR3 length equals 14 residues. This chain's CDR3 is CASSPWDSNNEQFF. CDR3 bases: TGTGCCAGCAGCCCGTGGGACAGCAACAATGAGCAGTTCTTC.

The J gene is TRBJ2-2, the V gene TRBV19; TRBD1 agrees at 9 bases. The germline gives CDR1 LNHDA, CDR2 SQIVND (reference sequence). This CDR3 comprises 16 residues. V was pared by 2 bases and J by 1 base, with 2 bases of the junction left unmatched. This CDR3 is CASSITGQGNTGELFF. The CDR3 DNA sequence: TGTGCCAGTAGTATAACGGGACAGGGGAACACCGGGGAGCTGTTTTTT.

CDR3 sequence reads: CATRDSNQPQHF. In DNA form, the CDR3 reads TGTGCCACTCGGGATAGCAATCAGCCCCAGCATTTT. The genes are TRBV28 and TRBJ1-5; no firm D call. V was clipped by 10 bases and J by 0 bases, with 7 bases between them. The CDR3 covers 12 residues. Germline V gene lookup returns CDR1 MDHEN and CDR2 SYDVKM.

The chain combines TRBV2 with TRBJ1-5; 7 positions match TRBD1. The CDR3 has 14 amino acids. Looked up from germline, CDR1 is SNHLY and CDR2 is FYNNEI. V was clipped by 5 bases and J by 9 bases; unmatched bases: 10. CDR3 sequence (DNA): TGTGCCAGCAGTAGGGACATTCCAGGGGGGCCCCAGCATTTT. It encodes CASSRDIPGGPQHF.

This sequence joins TRBV7-9 and TRBJ2-2; possible D gene TRBD1, 6 bases. CDR1 and CDR2 (germline): SEHNR, FQNEAQ (reference sequence). Trimming left V 4 bases short and J 0 bases short, with 9 bases between. This CDR3 region has 15 residues. CDR3 residues: CASSSTGTNTGELFF. For the CDR3, the DNA is TGTGCCAGCAGCTCCACAGGGACGAACACCGGGGAGCTGTTTTTT.

The chain employs TRBV6-5 and TRBJ1-5; maybe TRBD1 (5 bases). The CDR3 consists of 13 residues. Germline CDR1 is MNHEY and CDR2 is SVGAGI. V was shortened by 2 bases and J by 7 bases, with 9 bases between the two germline ends. CDR3 protein: CASSYQGSQPQHF. DNA for the CDR3: TGTGCCAGCAGTTACCAGGGATCGCAGCCCCAGCATTTT.

This rearrangement joins TRBV4-1 to TRBJ2-1; 8 nucleotides match TRBD2. The V gene's germline CDR1 is MGHRA and CDR2 YSYEKL. V was pared by 4 bases and J by 3 bases, with 8 bases of the junction left unmatched. The CDR3 sequence is 16 residues long. The CDR3 coding sequence is TGCGCCAGCAGCCGCAATGTAGCGGGGCGCTACAATGAGCAGTTCTTC. The encoded protein is CASSRNVAGRYNEQFF.

This sequence joins TRBV19 and TRBJ2-7; 7 bases are a match to TRBD2. V gave up 10 bases and J gave up 0 bases; unmatched junction bases: 12. This CDR3 contains 15 residues. Per germline, CDR1 LNHDA and CDR2 SQIVND (reference sequence). CDR3 nucleotide sequence: TGTGCCACCAAAGCCGCGGGAGCGAGCTCCTACGAGCAGTACTTC. It encodes CATKAAGASSYEQYF.

This chain connects TRBV27 to TRBJ2-2; possible D gene TRBD2, 6 bases. Germline V lookup: CDR1 MNHEY, CDR2 SMNVEV (reference sequence). The CDR3 consists of 15 residues. The germline V and J ends were trimmed by 6 bases and 5 bases, with 16 bases remaining between them. CDR3 in amino acids: CASSPSGFGTGELFF. For the CDR3, the DNA is TGTGCCAGCAGCCCAAGCGGGTTTGGGACCGGGGAGCTGTTTTTT.

The CDR3 nucleotides read TGCGCCAGCAGCTATGGGACAGGGGGCATCGAGACCCAGTACTTC. The encoded protein is CASSYGTGGIETQYF. The V gene is TRBV5-1, the J gene TRBJ2-5, with 12 bases matching TRBD1. The trim removed 3 bases at V and 5 bases at J, leaving 5 bases unmatched. The CDR3 totals 15 residues. CDR1 SGHRS and CDR2 YFSETQ come from the germline V gene.

J is TRBJ1-2 and V is TRBV30, with D unclear. The CDR3 spans 15 residues. Germline lookup yields CDR1 GTSNPN and CDR2 SVGIG (reference sequence). V lost 3 bases and J lost 3, with 17 bases in between. The DNA of the CDR3 is TGTGCCTGGAGCCCCCACAGTGCGAAAGACTATGGCTACACCTTC. It is translated as CAWSPHSAKDYGYTF.

The CDR3 DNA follows: TGTGCCACCAGCAGAGGGGCAACTAGTTCTCTCTACGAGCAGTACTTC. Protein sequence: CATSRGATSSLYEQYF. The chain couples TRBV15 to TRBJ2-7; maybe TRBD2 (5 bases). Trimming left V 1 base short and J 3 bases short, with 16 bases between. The CDR3 contains 16 residues. CDR1 and CDR2 (germline): LNHNV, YYDKDF (reference sequence).

This clone was detected only a few times. Other DNA sequences in the same sample also yield this CDR3. The chain links TRBV6-5 to TRBJ2-7; D is unclear. Trimming stripped 2 bases from V and 5 bases from J, with 4 bases between. The CDR3 contains 11 residues. Germline values: CDR1 MNHEY, CDR2 SVGAGI. The CDR3 loop is CASSYLHEQYF. The CDR3 DNA reads as TGTGCCAGCAGTTACCTCCACGAGCAGTACTTC.

The genes are TRBV27 and TRBJ2-2; unclear D gene. The CDR3 length is 14 residues. Germline loops: CDR1 MNHEY, CDR2 SMNVEV (reference sequence). The V end was cut by 2 bases, the J end by 6 bases, with 10 bases between. The CDR3 spells CASSLSVEPGELFF. Here the CDR3 DNA reads TGTGCCAGCAGTTTAAGCGTGGAGCCCGGGGAGCTGTTTTTT.

Remarks on this clone: The junction differs from germline at one of its ends, possibly a read error. The CDR3 nucleotides read TGCGCCAGCAGCGCGTTCGACCGGGAGCGGGTCGTCTTC. Translating it yields CASSAFDRERVVF. The chain joins TRBV5-1 to TRBJ2-1; a possible D gene is TRBD2 (6 bases). The CDR3 is 13 amino acids. In germline, CDR1 is SGHRS, CDR2 YFSETQ.

V gene TRBV10-3 combines with J gene TRBJ2-1; 8 bases line up with TRBD2. The V and J ends lost 3 bases and 12 bases, in that order; junction bases with no gene match: 7. Germline CDR1 ENHRY, CDR2 SYGVKD. This CDR3 is built from 13 residues. CDR3 protein: CAISDSTSEMQFF. CDR3 coding DNA: TGTGCCATCAGTGATTCGACTAGCGAAATGCAGTTCTTC.

V usage is TRBV28 and J usage is TRBJ1-5; no definite D call. V lost 5 bases, J lost 6 bases, and 17 bases lay in between. Germline CDR1 reads MDHEN; CDR2 reads SYDVKM. The CDR3 extends over 15 amino acids. The DNA of the CDR3 is TGTGCCAGCAGTACCCGAGCGGGTCCCACTCAGCCCCAGCATTTT. This codes for CASSTRAGPTQPQHF.